The 3 T cell receptor beta chains below come from one sample, sequenced in a study of control samples from healthy donors and cancer patients. The table came from immunoSEQ multiplex PCR; TCRdb's copy has only in-frame clones and leaves some out. The sample lists about 110,000 clones, roughly 88% occurring once. Sequencing was performed on PBMCs. The receptors come from a woman aged 55-69 years with lung cancer.

V usage is TRBV29-1 and J usage is TRBJ2-2; 7 positions match TRBD1. Per germline, CDR1 SQVTM and CDR2 ANQGSEA. The CDR3 extends over 14 amino acids. The ends lost 5 bases at V and 0 bases at J; junction bases unmatched: 3. The DNA for the CDR3 is TGCAGCGTTCCCGGGACAGCGAACACCGGGGAGCTGTTTTTT. The encoded protein is CSVPGTANTGELFF.

The V call is TRBV27, the J call TRBJ1-1; tentatively, D is TRBD1 (5 bases). Germline CDR1 MNHEY, CDR2 SMNVEV (reference sequence). This CDR3 spans 13 amino acids. Trimming removed 8 bases from V and 11 bases from J, with 21 bases in between. The CDR3 DNA reads TGTGCCAGCGGCTATCAGGGAGTAATAACGGCTTTCTTT. Translated, it gives CASGYQGVITAFF.

This clone was recorded once. This chain joins TRBV19 and TRBJ1-4; the D is unclear. The CDR3 runs 15 residues. Germline V gene lookup returns CDR1 LNHDA and CDR2 SQIVND (reference sequence). The germline V and J ends were trimmed by 1 base and 8 bases, with 14 bases remaining between them. CDR3 coding DNA: TGTGCCAGTAGTATAGCCCCTAGCGGGCCAGAAAAACTGTTTTTT. This encodes CASSIAPSGPEKLFF.